The 27 T cell receptor beta chains in this list originate from one sample, sequenced in a study of blood T cell repertoires in COVID-19 (dated by TCRdb to 2019 to 2021). Library construction relied on the immunoSEQ multiplex PCR assay. TCRdb re-hosts the immuneACCESS table, in-frame sequences only. Its copies lack some clones; in the studies checked, an unresolved V gene accounts for under half of them, and the cause for the rest is not known. The sample yields around 67,000 clones; roughly 80% were counted once. The ten top clones hold about 15% of the sample. Sequencing was done on a sample of peripheral blood. The source is a man older than 75 with active COVID-19.

The chain couples TRBV7-3 to TRBJ1-1; unclear D gene. CDR1 SGHTA and CDR2 FQGTGA come from the germline V gene. The germline V and J ends were trimmed by 6 bases and 6 bases, with 11 bases remaining between them. The CDR3 is 12 residues long. Here the CDR3 reads CASSPSPPEAFF. The CDR3 region has the DNA TGTGCCAGCAGTCCCTCCCCCCCTGAAGCTTTCTTT.

The chain links TRBV7-8 to TRBJ1-3; TRBD1 matches at 7 bases. This CDR3 spans 15 amino acids. From germline, CDR1 is SGHVS and CDR2 FQNEAQ. J gave up 2 bases and V 0 bases, and 1 base lay outside the gene matches. CDR3 DNA: TGTGCCAGCAGCTTAGCCCAGGGGGCTGGAAACACCATATATTTT. Translated: CASSLAQGAGNTIYF.

V usage is TRBV5-1 and J usage is TRBJ2-3; D remains ambiguous. The germline CDR1 and CDR2 sequences are SGHRS and YFSETQ. V dropped 1 base and J dropped 2 bases, with 11 bases sitting between them. This CDR3 is 15 amino acids long. CDR3 in amino acids: CASSLSTSITDTQYF. The CDR3 nucleotides read TGCGCCAGCAGCTTGAGTACGAGTATCACAGATACGCAGTATTTT.

This clone was found once. The J gene is TRBJ2-1, the V gene TRBV15; 13 bases line up with TRBD2. Germline assignment: CDR1 LNHNV and CDR2 YYDKDF (reference sequence). V gave up 2 bases and J gave up 3 bases; unmatched junction bases: 4. CDR3 length: 17 residues. The DNA of the CDR3 is TGTGCCACCAGCAGACCCGGGACTAGCGGGATCTACAATGAGCAGTTCTTC. Translated: CATSRPGTSGIYNEQFF.

This chain connects TRBV5-5 to TRBJ2-1; 12 bases map to TRBD2. Germline loops: CDR1 SGHKS, CDR2 YYEKEE (reference sequence). The CDR3 is made up of 16 amino acids. After removal of 4 bases from V and 9 bases from J, the junction contained 11 bases not matched to a gene. The DNA of the CDR3 is TGTGCCAGCAGCCCTAGACGACTAGCGGGAGAGGTTGAGCAGTTCTTC. Translation gives CASSPRRLAGEVEQFF.

This chain joins TRBV5-1 and TRBJ2-2; D unclear. Germline V gene data show CDR1 as SGHRS and CDR2 as YFSETQ. Trimming removed 4 bases from V and 0 bases from J, with 10 bases in between. This CDR3 is built from 15 residues. The DNA of the CDR3 is TGCGCCAGCAGCCAAAGTGCGACGAACACCGGGGAGCTGTTTTTT. Translated, it gives CASSQSATNTGELFF.

The gene calls are TRBV5-1 and TRBJ2-7; D possibly corresponds to TRBD1 (6 bases). V was clipped by 4 bases and J by 4 bases, with 15 bases between them. The germline V gene encodes CDR1 SGHRS and CDR2 YFSETQ. The CDR3 runs 14 residues. In DNA, the CDR3 is TGCGCCAGCAGCGAGGACAGCGATCTTTACGAGCAGTACTTC. This sequence encodes CASSEDSDLYEQYF.

This clone was seen a handful of times. The chain combines TRBV27 with TRBJ2-3, with D possibly TRBD2 on 5 matching bases. Germline-derived CDR1 and CDR2 are MNHEY and SMNVEV (reference sequence). The CDR3 sequence is 13 residues long. V was pared by 8 bases and J by 1 base, with 10 bases between. This CDR3 reads CASSGLGTDTQYF. The CDR3 DNA reads as TGTGCCAGCTCAGGACTGGGCACAGATACGCAGTATTTT.

This clone was recorded once. The rearrangement links TRBV19 to TRBJ2-2; maybe TRBD2 (6 bases). The CDR3 totals 15 residues. The germline V gene has CDR1 LNHDA and CDR2 SQIVND (reference sequence). V was pared by 6 bases and J by 5 bases, with 16 bases between. This chain's CDR3 is CASSKAYGGTGELFF. CDR3 sequence (DNA): TGTGCCAGTAGCAAGGCTTACGGGGGTACCGGGGAGCTGTTTTTT.

V gene TRBV5-1 combines with J gene TRBJ2-3; 7 bases line up with TRBD2. This CDR3 comprises 15 residues. Germline CDR1 and CDR2: SGHRS and YFSETQ. Trimming at V came to 4 bases and at J to 5 bases, leaving 10 bases not matched to a gene. CDR3 sequence reads: CASSQQAGQGDTQYF. The CDR3 bases are TGCGCCAGCAGCCAACAAGCGGGGCAGGGAGATACGCAGTATTTT. Full variable domain (remainder filled in from reference TRBV5-1 and TRBJ2-3): KAGVTQTPRYLIKTRGQQVTLSCSPISGHRSVSWYQQTPGQGLQFLFEYFSETQRNKGNFPGRFSGRQFSNSRSEMNVSTLELGDSALYLCASSQQAGQGDTQYFGPGTRLTVL.

Only one count was recorded for this clone. V is TRBV5-1 and J is TRBJ2-1; D is perhaps TRBD1 (6 bases). Germline lookup yields CDR1 SGHRS and CDR2 YFSETQ. The CDR3 covers 16 residues. With 4 bases removed from V and 4 bases from J, the gap between germline ends came to 18 bases. DNA of the CDR3: TGCGCCAGCAGCCCGGCCGGGACAAGTAAATACAATGAGCAGTTCTTC. Translating it yields CASSPAGTSKYNEQFF.

The chain combines TRBV2 with TRBJ2-3, with a possible D match to TRBD2 (5 bases). V shed 10 bases and J shed 5 bases, with 10 bases lying between them. This CDR3 contains 11 residues. Germline-derived CDR1 and CDR2 are SNHLY and FYNNEI. CDR3 protein: CAIFEGDTQYF. The CDR3 nucleotides read TGTGCCATATTTGAGGGAGATACGCAGTATTTT. The variable domain in full, completed from reference TRBV2 and TRBJ2-3, reads EPEVTQTPSHQVTQMGQEVILRCVPISNHLYFYWYRQILGQKVEFLVSFYNNEISEKSEIFDDQFSVERPDGSNFTLKIRSTKLEDSAMYFCAIFEGDTQYFGPGTRLTVL.

The sample holds a few counts of this clone. This chain connects TRBV29-1 to TRBJ1-5; TRBD1 matches 7 bases. Germline V gene data show CDR1 as SQVTM and CDR2 as ANQGSEA. The CDR3 is made up of 15 amino acids. J was trimmed by 6 bases and V by 6 bases; bases with no gene match: 14. CDR3: CSVVPTGPVGQPQHF. Written as DNA, the CDR3 is TGCAGCGTCGTACCGACAGGGCCAGTTGGTCAGCCCCAGCATTTT.

J is TRBJ1-2 and V is TRBV19; D might be TRBD1 (5 bases). CDR3 length: 12 amino acids. The V end lost 3 bases, the J end lost 8 bases, and 10 bases lay between the germline ends. Germline V lookup: CDR1 LNHDA, CDR2 SQIVND (reference sequence). In nucleotides, the CDR3 is TGTGCCAGTAGTATTGCAGGGAAGGGCTACACCTTC. Amino acid sequence: CASSIAGKGYTF.

This chain connects TRBV28 to TRBJ1-1, with 8 bases lining up with TRBD1. Trimming at V came to 5 bases and at J to 4 bases, leaving 9 bases not matched to a gene. Germline V CDR1 and CDR2: MDHEN, SYDVKM. This CDR3 contains 15 residues. The CDR3 region has the DNA TGTGCCAGCAGTCCCCTGGACAGGGATGGCACTGAAGCTTTCTTT. Protein sequence: CASSPLDRDGTEAFF.

The chain joins TRBV5-1 to TRBJ1-1; 8 bases are shared with TRBD1. V was pared by 0 bases and J by 0 bases, with 19 bases of the junction left unmatched. This CDR3 comprises 21 residues. Germline assignment: CDR1 SGHRS and CDR2 YFSETQ. This CDR3 is CASSLVQSGGAQNNLNTEAFF. The CDR3 DNA reads TGCGCCAGCAGCTTGGTCCAGTCAGGGGGCGCACAAAATAACTTGAACACTGAAGCTTTCTTT. Filled out from reference TRBV5-1 and TRBJ1-1, the complete variable domain reads KAGVTQTPRYLIKTRGQQVTLSCSPISGHRSVSWYQQTPGQGLQFLFEYFSETQRNKGNFPGRFSGRQFSNSRSEMNVSTLELGDSALYLCASSLVQSGGAQNNLNTEAFFGQGTRLTVV.

The CDR3 sequence: CASSELTGFGGYTF. In DNA, the CDR3 is TGTGCCAGCAGTGAATTGACAGGGTTCGGCGGCTACACCTTC. The chain uses TRBV6-1 and TRBJ1-2, with TRBD1 identical over 7 bases. Per the germline V gene, CDR1 is MNHNS and CDR2 is SASEGT. V shed 2 bases and J 8 bases; nucleotides not matched to a gene: 8. This CDR3 has 14 residues.

V usage is TRBV27 and J usage is TRBJ1-3, with D possibly matching TRBD1 (5 bases). Germline CDR1 reads MNHEY; CDR2 reads SMNVEV (reference sequence). The CDR3 has 14 residues. V lost 8 bases and J 0 bases, leaving 11 bases between the germline ends. CDR3 region: CASGSGYSGNTIYF. CDR3 in DNA: TGTGCCAGCGGTTCAGGGTACTCTGGAAACACCATATATTTT.

This clone has only one observation. The CDR3 region is CASSPSRGTDTQYF. CDR3 coding DNA: TGTGCCAGCAGCCCATCGAGGGGGACAGATACGCAGTATTTT. The chain combines TRBV11-3 with TRBJ2-3, with D possibly matching TRBD1 (6 bases). This CDR3 region has 14 residues. CDR1 is SGHNT and CDR2 is YENEEA in the germline V gene. V was shortened by 5 bases and J by 3 bases, with 12 bases between the two germline ends.

The chain links TRBV6-2 or TRBV6-3 to TRBJ2-7, with TRBD2 matching 7 bases. The ends lost 6 bases at V and 0 bases at J; junction bases unmatched: 8. The CDR3 has 15 residues. CDR1 is MNHEY and CDR2 is SVGEGT in the germline V gene. CDR3: CASSSMRTSSYEQYF. CDR3 DNA: TGTGCCAGCAGCTCAATGAGGACTAGCTCCTACGAGCAGTACTTC.

V gene TRBV12-3 or TRBV12-4 combines with J gene TRBJ2-5; TRBD2 agrees at 7 bases. The CDR3 totals 13 residues. The J segment lost 5 bases and the V segment lost 6 bases, leaving 6 bases of the junction unmatched. CDR3 residues: CASRPTGGETQYF. The CDR3 nucleotides are TGTGCCAGCAGGCCGACCGGGGGGGAGACCCAGTACTTC.

This chain uses TRBV24-1 with TRBJ1-4; D ambiguous. Germline assignment: CDR1 KGHDR and CDR2 SFDVKD. The CDR3 spans 11 residues. V was pared by 5 bases and J by 10 bases, with 7 bases between. CDR3 protein: CATSVRGKLFF. CDR3 bases: TGTGCCACCAGTGTTCGCGGAAAACTGTTTTTT.

Concerning this clone: One end of the junction fails to match germline, which may point to a read error. This chain connects TRBV18 to TRBJ1-5, with no clear D. This CDR3 contains 17 residues. Germline V gene data show CDR1 as KGHSH and CDR2 as LQKENI. This CDR3 is CASSPSETVYSSQPQHF. In DNA, the CDR3 is TGTGCCAGCTCACCGTCTGAGACGGTTTATAGCAGTCAGCCCCAGCATTTT.

The CDR3 DNA follows: TGCGCCAGCAGCCAGGGGCTAGCGGGGGGCACCGGGGAGCTGTTTTTT. This translates into CASSQGLAGGTGELFF. The gene calls are TRBV5-1 and TRBJ2-2, with 11 bases aligning to TRBD2. V shed 4 bases and J 4 bases; nucleotides not matched to a gene: 6. In germline, CDR1 is SGHRS, CDR2 YFSETQ. The CDR3 is 16 amino acids.

This chain connects TRBV19 to TRBJ1-2; D may be TRBD1 (6 bases). The V end lost 4 bases, the J end lost 6 bases, and 18 bases lay between the germline ends. The CDR3 covers 15 residues. Germline assignment: CDR1 LNHDA and CDR2 SQIVND (reference sequence). CDR3 sequence: CASSTGAVLRDGYTF. CDR3 DNA: TGTGCCAGTAGTACAGGGGCCGTCTTGCGCGATGGCTACACCTTC.

This sequence joins TRBV4-1 and TRBJ2-1, with 7 bases identical to TRBD2. Germline V gene data show CDR1 as MGHRA and CDR2 as YSYEKL. There are 17 residues in the CDR3. V shed 3 bases and J 7 bases; nucleotides not matched to a gene: 15. The chain's CDR3 is CASSQSPTSQIRNEQFF. Written as DNA, the CDR3 is TGCGCCAGCAGCCAGTCCCCGACTAGCCAAATCAGGAATGAGCAGTTCTTC.

The chain uses TRBV7-9 and TRBJ1-1; 7 bases fit TRBD1. The J segment lost 3 bases and the V segment lost 1 base, leaving 2 bases of the junction unmatched. The CDR3 extends over 14 amino acids. CDR1 and CDR2 (germline): SEHNR, FQNEAQ (reference sequence). CDR3 sequence reads: CASSLEGAHTEAFF. The CDR3 bases are TGTGCCAGCAGCTTAGAGGGGGCGCACACTGAAGCTTTCTTT.